These 11 T cell receptor beta chains were sequenced from one sample in a study of T-cell reconstitution after alpha-beta-depleted transplantation in children. Unique molecular identifiers tagged the TCRbeta library. TCRdb called the PCR reads again in MiXCR, with one record for every CDR3 protein. The sample holds around 300,000 distinct CDR3 sequences, just over 7.5% seen once. For these TCRs, the target antigens are not known. Study-wide findings and caveats: Among T cells one year after transplant, newly produced cells accounted for most counts and diversity.

Source: peripheral blood, taken 360 days after TCRalphabeta/CD19-depleted stem cell transplant. The receptors shown here come from a female patient aged 2-9 years who had a stem cell transplant for Fanconi anemia, so the T cells may come from the graft donor.

This chain links TRBV5-6 with TRBJ1-4; no definite D call. Between the trimmed V and J ends, which lost 0 bases and 8 bases, there was a span of 8 bases. Germline V gene data show CDR1 as SGHDT and CDR2 as YYEEEE. The CDR3 contains 13 residues. In DNA form, the CDR3 reads TGTGCCAGCAGCTTGGTCGGGTCCGAAAAACTGTTTTTT. It translates to CASSLVGSEKLFF.

The chain employs TRBV25-1 and TRBJ2-1, with D possibly being TRBD2 (7 bases). CDR3 size: 15 residues. The germline CDR1 and CDR2 sequences are MGHDK and SYGVNS. Trimming stripped 3 bases from V and 10 bases from J, with 19 bases between. The CDR3 nucleotides read TGTGCCAGCAGTGATTGGGGGGGCGGGGCAGGGGAGCAGTTCTTC. Translating gives CASSDWGGGAGEQFF.

The CDR3 DNA is TGTGCCAGCAATGAGCCCAACACAGATACGCAGTATTTT. This encodes CASNEPNTDTQYF. This rearrangement joins TRBV12-3 or TRBV12-4 to TRBJ2-3, with D unresolved. The CDR3 contains 13 residues. With 7 bases removed from V and 2 bases from J, the gap between germline ends came to 10 bases.

The sample holds a few counts of this clonotype. This chain connects TRBV27 to TRBJ1-2, with TRBD1 as a possible D gene (5 bases). The CDR3 has 13 residues. With 1 base removed from V and 4 bases from J, the gap between germline ends came to 7 bases. Germline values: CDR1 MNHEY, CDR2 SMNVEV (reference sequence). CDR3 sequence: CASSLLRGYGYTF. The CDR3 DNA is TGTGCCAGCAGTTTATTAAGGGGCTATGGCTACACCTTC.

The table lists this clonotype with many counts. This chain uses TRBV29-1 with TRBJ2-7, with TRBD1 identical over 11 bases. This CDR3 has 16 residues. V shed 1 base, J shed 2 bases, and the junction held 7 bases outside the gene matches. The germline CDR1 and CDR2 sequences are SQVTM and ANQGSEA. The CDR3 here is CSVEVLGQGGAYEQYF. CDR3 DNA: TGCAGCGTTGAAGTGTTGGGACAGGGGGGGGCCTACGAGCAGTACTTC.

In its sample, this clonotype was seen a few times. The chain joins TRBV20-1 to TRBJ2-5; D is possibly TRBD2 (6 bases). V was cut by 8 bases and J by 2 bases, with 12 bases left in between. The germline V gene has CDR1 DFQATT and CDR2 SNEGSKA (reference sequence). This CDR3 spans 12 amino acids. The CDR3: CSSNGGQETQYF. CDR3 in DNA: TGCAGTTCCAACGGGGGTCAAGAGACCCAGTACTTC.

Of note for this clonotype: A single base separates this from a much larger clone, so it may be a read error. The CDR3 carries no conserved terminal phenylalanine or tryptophan, so it likely arises from a read error. This sequence joins TRBV28 and TRBJ2-5; TRBD2 matches 12 bases. The CDR3 totals 16 residues. Losses at the gene ends were 2 bases for V and 1 base for J; bases not matched to a gene: 2. Germline CDR1 reads MDHEN; CDR2 reads SYDVKM. In DNA, the CDR3 is TGTGCCAGCAGTTTAAGACTAGCGGGGGTCCAAGAGACCCAGTACCTC. Translating gives CASSLRLAGVQETQYL.

There are many counts of this clonotype. The rearrangement uses TRBV20-1 and TRBJ2-1; TRBD1 is a possible D gene (6 bases). V was clipped by 6 bases and J by 8 bases, with 35 bases between them. Germline loops: CDR1 DFQATT, CDR2 SNEGSKA (reference sequence). The CDR3 is 19 residues long. CDR3 sequence: CSAIVFHPLRTAAIDEQFF. The DNA for the CDR3 is TGCAGTGCCATCGTCTTCCATCCCCTGCGGACAGCGGCTATCGATGAGCAGTTCTTC.

This clonotype was seen at least ten times. The chain uses TRBV6-1 and TRBJ1-2; 7 bases align to TRBD1. The V and J ends lost 2 bases and 0 bases, in that order; junction bases with no gene match: 0. The CDR3 has 14 amino acids. Germline CDR1 and CDR2: MNHNS and SASEGT. The CDR3 nucleotides read TGTGCCAGCAGTGAACAGGGGGCTAACTATGGCTACACCTTC. Translating it yields CASSEQGANYGYTF.

This clonotype was counted ten times or more. CDR3 protein: CSARDNSNYGYTF. The CDR3 coding sequence is TGCAGTGCTAGAGATAACAGCAACTATGGCTACACCTTC. The chain couples TRBV20-1 to TRBJ1-2; no definite D call. Trimming removed 0 bases from V and 2 bases from J, with 7 bases in between. Germline CDR1 and CDR2: DFQATT and SNEGSKA (reference sequence). The CDR3 is 13 amino acids.

Ten or more counts support this clonotype. This chain connects TRBV6-5 to TRBJ2-7; D is uncertain. CDR3 size: 15 residues. Trimming took 2 bases from V and 7 from J, leaving 18 bases between them. Germline V gene data show CDR1 as MNHEY and CDR2 as SVGAGI. CDR3 DNA: TGTGCCAGCAGTTACCTTTTAGACGGAATGGGGGAGCAGTACTTC. This sequence encodes CASSYLLDGMGEQYF.